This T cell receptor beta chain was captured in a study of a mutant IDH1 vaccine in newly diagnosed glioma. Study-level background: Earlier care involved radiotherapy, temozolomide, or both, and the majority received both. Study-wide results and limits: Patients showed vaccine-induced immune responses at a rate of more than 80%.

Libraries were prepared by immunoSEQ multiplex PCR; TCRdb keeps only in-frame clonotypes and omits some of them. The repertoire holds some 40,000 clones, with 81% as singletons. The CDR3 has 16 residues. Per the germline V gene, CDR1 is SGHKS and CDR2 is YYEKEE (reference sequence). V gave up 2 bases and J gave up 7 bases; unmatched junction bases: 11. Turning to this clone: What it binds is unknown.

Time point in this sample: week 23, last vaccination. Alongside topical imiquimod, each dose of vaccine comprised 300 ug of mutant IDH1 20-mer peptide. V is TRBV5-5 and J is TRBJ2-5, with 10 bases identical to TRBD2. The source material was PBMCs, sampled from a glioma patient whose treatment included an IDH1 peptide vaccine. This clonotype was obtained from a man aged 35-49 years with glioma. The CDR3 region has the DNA TGTGCCAGCAGCTTAGAGGCGGAGCGGGAGGGCGGGACCCAGTACTTC. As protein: CASSLEAEREGGTQYF.